This T cell receptor beta chain is drawn from a study of cytomegalovirus exposure and HLA in healthy donors. Study-wide results and limits: As a later analysis revealed, the rate of TCR association differed by HLA locus, with DRB1 most and HLA-C fewest. The availability of immune exposure information extended only to CMV serostatus. Donors were assumed by presence/absence analyses to have roughly uniform sequencing depth. A previous analysis found most TCR beta V segments productive roughly 90% or roughly 30% of the time.

Trimming cost V 5 bases and J 2 bases, with 9 bases left between them. Germline lookup yields CDR1 SNHLY and CDR2 FYNNEI. The CDR3 length is 13 residues. A note on this clone: Its matching antigen is unknown.

60 Vbeta and 13 Jbeta primers were used in PCR. The assay was immunoSEQ multiplex PCR, and TCRdb's table has in-frame clones only and misses some. In the table there are approximately 100,000 clones, more than 80% of which are singletons. Source material: PBMCs. V and J are TRBV2 and TRBJ1-2; D not certain. The TCR comes from a man aged 25 to 40 in good health and CMV-seronegative. The CDR3 DNA is TGTGCCAGCAGTAATACAGAGAACTATGGCTACACCTTC. Translating gives CASSNTENYGYTF.